The next 30 T cell receptor beta chains were all read from a single sample in a study of T cells in Graves' hyperthyroidism and ophthalmopathy. Researchers amplified the TCR beta CDR3 regions from RNA transcripts. In the first-round RT-PCR of the TCR CDR3, the HTBI primer set was used. TCRdb reprocessed the multiplex PCR reads with MiXCR, giving one entry per CDR3 protein. The data contain around 300,000 distinct CDR3 sequences, less than 20% of them singletons. Source material: blood. The source is a man in his fifties or sixties with Graves' ophthalmopathy.

This clonotype was counted ten times or more. This sequence joins TRBV12-3 or TRBV12-4 and TRBJ1-5, with D uncertain. The V gene lost 3 bases and the J gene lost 5 bases, with 8 bases spanning the gap. This CDR3 is built from 13 residues. The CDR3 bases are TGTGCCAGCAGTTTTGAGTGGGATCAGCCCCAGCATTTT. Translated, it gives CASSFEWDQPQHF.

This clonotype came up many times. This chain uses TRBV2 with TRBJ2-1, with D maybe TRBD2 (5 bases). The CDR3 is made up of 15 amino acids. V lost 1 base and J 6 bases, leaving 13 bases between the germline ends. In germline, CDR1 is SNHLY, CDR2 FYNNEI. The CDR3 bases are TGTGCCAGCAGTGAAGATCTGGGAGCGGCCAATGAGCAGTTCTTC. Its protein is CASSEDLGAANEQFF.

In this sample, this clonotype turned up many times. This rearrangement joins TRBV6-1 to TRBJ1-1; D perhaps matches TRBD1 (6 bases). Germline assignment: CDR1 MNHNS and CDR2 SASEGT. The V and J ends lost 4 bases and 5 bases respectively, with 14 bases between them. The CDR3 spans 14 residues. CDR3 residues: CASSGSRGGTEAFF. The CDR3 DNA follows: TGTGCCAGCAGTGGGAGCAGGGGAGGGACTGAAGCTTTCTTT.

This clonotype was seen at least ten times. The chain couples TRBV3-1 to TRBJ2-3; D is undetermined. This CDR3 has 14 amino acids. Germline values: CDR1 LGHDT, CDR2 YNNKEL (reference sequence). V was clipped by 1 base and J by 7 bases, with 12 bases between them. CDR3 in amino acids: CASSQGPAANTQYF. Here the CDR3 DNA reads TGTGCCAGCAGCCAAGGGCCGGCTGCAAATACGCAGTATTTT.

This clonotype was seen at least ten times. V usage is TRBV7-3 and J usage is TRBJ2-1; 9 bases agree with TRBD2. Germline V lookup: CDR1 SGHTA, CDR2 FQGTGA. This CDR3 spans 15 amino acids. After removal of 6 bases from V and 9 bases from J, the junction contained 12 bases not matched to a gene. CDR3 sequence: CASSPSGLAPGEQFF. DNA for the CDR3: TGTGCCAGCAGTCCCTCGGGACTAGCCCCTGGTGAGCAGTTCTTC.

This clonotype was detected only a few times. The chain combines TRBV6-1 with TRBJ2-5; a weak D match, TRBD1 (6 bases). CDR1 is MNHNS, CDR2 SASEGT, per germline. V gave up 2 bases and J gave up 5 bases, with 12 bases separating them. This CDR3 has 14 residues. CDR3 region: CASSERRGPETQYF. The CDR3, as DNA: TGTGCCAGCAGTGAACGCAGGGGCCCCGAGACCCAGTACTTC.

This clonotype was observed a handful of times. This chain connects TRBV20-1 to TRBJ2-3; 7 positions agree with TRBD2. J lost 1 base, V lost 0 bases, and 4 bases had no gene match. This CDR3 comprises 15 residues. Germline loops: CDR1 DFQATT, CDR2 SNEGSKA (reference sequence). The CDR3 nucleotides read TGCAGTGCTAGAGATCCTAGCGGCCGCACAGATACGCAGTATTTT. Residues: CSARDPSGRTDTQYF.

The table lists this clonotype with many counts. V and J are TRBV20-1 and TRBJ2-3; 12 bases map to TRBD2. V was pared by 6 bases and J by 3 bases, with 10 bases of the junction left unmatched. This CDR3 is built from 16 residues. Germline lookup yields CDR1 DFQATT and CDR2 SNEGSKA (reference sequence). DNA of the CDR3: TGCAGTGCCCCCCGGACTAGCGGGATTAATACAGATACGCAGTATTTT. This gives the protein CSAPRTSGINTDTQYF.

At least ten counts were recorded for this clonotype. The chain employs TRBV7-2 and TRBJ2-1, with D perhaps TRBD2 (6 bases). This CDR3 has 15 residues. V gave up 6 bases and J gave up 4 bases, with 16 bases separating them. CDR1 is SGHTA, CDR2 FQGNSA, per germline. In nucleotides, the CDR3 is TGTGCCAGCAGATACCCGGGACTTCTATACAATGAGCAGTTCTTC. This sequence encodes CASRYPGLLYNEQFF.

The rearrangement joins TRBV3-1 to TRBJ2-1; TRBD1 might be the D (6 bases). Germline V lookup: CDR1 LGHDT, CDR2 YNNKEL (reference sequence). The germline V and J ends were trimmed by 2 bases and 7 bases, with 15 bases remaining between them. The CDR3 is made up of 15 amino acids. The CDR3 DNA follows: TGTGCCAGCAGCCAAACCACAGGGCTTACGAATGAGCAGTTCTTC. It specifies CASSQTTGLTNEQFF.

This clonotype was seen ten or more times. The gene calls are TRBV28 and TRBJ2-1; TRBD2 agrees at 7 bases. With V trimmed by 3 bases and J by 2 bases, 4 bases remained unmatched. The CDR3 sequence is 15 residues long. The germline V gene has CDR1 MDHEN and CDR2 SYDVKM. The CDR3 DNA reads TGTGCCAGCAGTTTGGCGGGAGTCACCTACAATGAGCAGTTCTTC. It is translated as CASSLAGVTYNEQFF.

This clonotype came up many times. The chain combines TRBV20-1 with TRBJ2-7; no clear D. The CDR3 contains 12 residues. Germline lookup yields CDR1 DFQATT and CDR2 SNEGSKA (reference sequence). Trimming took 6 bases from V and 3 from J, leaving 12 bases between them. This CDR3 reads CSAALTNYEQYF. The CDR3 bases are TGCAGTGCCGCCCTAACCAACTACGAGCAGTACTTC.

Comment on this clonotype: This may come from a read error, since a much larger clone is one base off. The J gene is TRBJ2-5, the V gene TRBV20-1; unclear D gene. The germline V gene has CDR1 DFQATT and CDR2 SNEGSKA (reference sequence). This CDR3 is built from 11 residues. The CDR3 nucleotides read TGCAGTGCGGGCCGGCAAGAGACCCAGCACTTC. Its translation is CSAGRQETQHF.

The chain joins TRBV20-1 to TRBJ2-3; D may be TRBD1 or TRBD2 (5 bases each). The V gene's germline CDR1 is DFQATT and CDR2 SNEGSKA (reference sequence). With 0 bases removed from V and 2 bases from J, the gap between germline ends came to 24 bases. The CDR3 is 19 amino acids. CDR3 DNA: TGCAGTGCTAGAGATCGGGGATTAGGGGCAGGATATACCACAGATACGCAGTATTTT. This translates into CSARDRGLGAGYTTDTQYF.

The chain carries TRBV3-1 and TRBJ1-5; 7 nucleotides match TRBD1. Germline loops: CDR1 LGHDT, CDR2 YNNKEL (reference sequence). The CDR3 totals 16 residues. V lost 1 base, J lost 7 bases, and 10 bases stayed unmatched. This CDR3 is CASSQGSRQGLQPQHF. CDR3 in DNA: TGTGCCAGCAGCCAAGGAAGTAGACAGGGTCTCCAGCCCCAGCATTTT.

The chain links TRBV19 to TRBJ2-7; TRBD2 is a possible D gene (5 bases). The CDR3 sequence is 15 residues long. Germline V gives CDR1 LNHDA, CDR2 SQIVND (reference sequence). The ends were cut back, 4 bases at V and 6 bases at J, with 19 bases in the middle. The CDR3 coding sequence is TGTGCCAGTAGTACTCGACGGGGTCTCAGGATCGAGCAGTACTTC. Translated, it gives CASSTRRGLRIEQYF.

In this sample, this clonotype turned up many times. The rearrangement uses TRBV20-1 and TRBJ1-2; 7 positions match TRBD1. The germline gives CDR1 DFQATT, CDR2 SNEGSKA (reference sequence). The V and J ends lost 7 bases and 4 bases, in that order; junction bases with no gene match: 9. The CDR3 contains 13 residues. For the CDR3, the DNA is TGCAGTGTGGGGGGACAGACCTTCTATGGCTACACCTTC. Translating gives CSVGGQTFYGYTF.

The rearrangement links TRBV25-1 to TRBJ1-1; D uncertain. The CDR3 consists of 12 residues. Trimming removed 4 bases at V and 7 bases at J, with 10 bases between. Germline loops: CDR1 MGHDK, CDR2 SYGVNS. Written as DNA, the CDR3 is TGTGCCAGCAGTGCGAATCGGCTTGAAGCTTTCTTT. This gives the protein CASSANRLEAFF.

Ten or more counts support this clonotype. The chain joins TRBV28 to TRBJ2-7; 11 nucleotides align to TRBD1. CDR1 MDHEN and CDR2 SYDVKM come from the germline V gene. V shed 8 bases, J shed 5 bases, and the junction held 14 bases outside the gene matches. The CDR3 has 16 amino acids. The chain's CDR3 is CASPPPSGTGGHEQYF. The CDR3 DNA reads TGTGCCAGCCCCCCCCCCTCCGGGACAGGGGGTCACGAGCAGTACTTC.

The chain links TRBV12-3 or TRBV12-4 to TRBJ1-4, with D unclear. The CDR3 runs to 14 residues. V was shortened by 5 bases and J by 6 bases, with 13 bases between the two germline ends. The CDR3 loop reads CASSPPSEHEKLFF. Written as DNA, the CDR3 is TGTGCCAGCAGTCCCCCTTCGGAGCATGAAAAACTGTTTTTT.

This clonotype came up many times. The rearrangement links TRBV7-3 to TRBJ2-1, with 8 bases matching TRBD2. The germline V gene has CDR1 SGHTA and CDR2 FQGTGA. V was clipped by 1 base and J by 7 bases; unmatched bases: 12. CDR3 length: 17 amino acids. As DNA, the CDR3 is TGTGCCAGCAGCTTAATCCCCACGGGAGGGCCGATAAATGAGCAGTTCTTC. It yields the protein CASSLIPTGGPINEQFF.

The chain links TRBV28 to TRBJ2-2; no clear D. The ends were cut back, 9 bases at V and 4 bases at J, with 9 bases in the middle. The germline CDR1 and CDR2 sequences are MDHEN and SYDVKM. The CDR3 loop spans 12 amino acids. CDR3 DNA: TGTGCCAGTGGTGTCAGCACCGGGGAGCTGTTTTTT. Amino acids: CASGVSTGELFF.

Points on this clonotype: Being one base from a much bigger clone, this may be a read error. This chain links TRBV20-1 with TRBJ1-5; D possibly corresponds to TRBD1 (5 bases). Germline V lookup: CDR1 DFQATT, CDR2 SNEGSKA (reference sequence). Trimming left V 5 bases short and J 5 bases short, with 10 bases between. The CDR3 runs 12 residues. In DNA form, the CDR3 reads TGCAGTGCTGCGACAGACTATCAGCCCCAGCATTTT. Protein product: CSAATDYQPQHF.

Only a few counts were recorded for this clonotype. V is TRBV9 and J is TRBJ2-7; maybe TRBD1 (5 bases). In germline, CDR1 is SGDLS, CDR2 YYNGEE. Trimming cost V 0 bases and J 1 base, with 11 bases left between them. This CDR3 region has 15 residues. The CDR3 is CASSVDVGASYEQYF. CDR3 nucleotides: TGTGCCAGCAGCGTAGACGTAGGGGCTTCCTACGAGCAGTACTTC.

At least ten counts were recorded for this clonotype. The chain couples TRBV28 to TRBJ2-1; TRBD2 matches 10 bases. The CDR3 runs to 18 residues. After removal of 2 bases from V and 8 bases from J, the junction contained 15 bases not matched to a gene. Germline values: CDR1 MDHEN, CDR2 SYDVKM. The CDR3 is CASSLKLAGSGGGDEQFF. The CDR3 DNA sequence: TGTGCCAGCAGTTTAAAACTAGCGGGAAGTGGGGGGGGCGATGAGCAGTTCTTC.

This clonotype was recorded many times. The CDR3 is CSGGTSGSGDEQFF. The CDR3 DNA reads as TGCAGTGGCGGGACTAGCGGGAGTGGGGATGAGCAGTTCTTC. This rearrangement joins TRBV20-1 to TRBJ2-1; TRBD2 agrees at 14 bases. The CDR3 contains 14 residues. Germline assignment: CDR1 DFQATT and CDR2 SNEGSKA (reference sequence). J gave up 8 bases and V 7 bases, and 7 bases lay outside the gene matches.

This clonotype has more than one count but fewer than ten. The V and J genes are TRBV3-1 and TRBJ1-1; D unclear. Germline V gene lookup returns CDR1 LGHDT and CDR2 YNNKEL (reference sequence). CDR3 length: 13 amino acids. V lost 0 bases and J 10 bases, leaving 12 bases between the germline ends. The CDR3 region has the DNA TGTGCCAGCAGCCAAGATCAGTCCCGAAGAGCTTTCTTT. It codes for CASSQDQSRRAFF.

The sample holds many counts of this clonotype. This chain uses TRBV2 with TRBJ2-3, with D possibly matching TRBD1 (7 bases). The ends were cut back, 2 bases at V and 3 bases at J, with 15 bases in the middle. There are 16 residues in the CDR3. The V gene's germline CDR1 is SNHLY and CDR2 FYNNEI. This chain's CDR3 is CASSESYAGGTDTQYF. In DNA form, the CDR3 reads TGTGCCAGCAGTGAATCGTACGCAGGGGGGACAGATACGCAGTATTTT.

The chain links TRBV15 to TRBJ1-4; D gene unclear. The CDR3 has 15 amino acids. The V and J ends lost 1 base and 3 bases respectively, with 9 bases between them. From germline, CDR1 is LNHNV and CDR2 YYDKDF (reference sequence). CDR3 in amino acids: CATSRAGGSNEKLFF. The CDR3 DNA reads TGTGCCACCAGCAGAGCGGGAGGTTCTAATGAAAAACTGTTTTTT.

This clonotype has ten or more counts. The genes are TRBV30 and TRBJ2-2; D not resolved. The CDR3 is 16 amino acids. CDR1 and CDR2 (germline): GTSNPN, SVGIG (reference sequence). V was pared by 2 bases and J by 1 base, with 14 bases between. The CDR3 coding sequence is TGTGCCTGGAGTCCCCCCCCTCTCCAGAACACCGGGGAGCTGTTTTTT. Amino acids: CAWSPPPLQNTGELFF.